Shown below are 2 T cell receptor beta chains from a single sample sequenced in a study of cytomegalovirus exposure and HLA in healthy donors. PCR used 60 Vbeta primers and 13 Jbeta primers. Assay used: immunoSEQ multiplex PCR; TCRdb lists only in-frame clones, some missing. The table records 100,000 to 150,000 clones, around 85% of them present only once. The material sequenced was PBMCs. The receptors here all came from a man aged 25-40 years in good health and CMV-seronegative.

The CDR3 sequence is CASSLGDSAGNTIYF. The DNA for the CDR3 is TGCGCCAGCAGCTTGGGGGACAGCGCTGGAAACACCATATATTTT. The chain has TRBV5-1 and TRBJ1-3; 7 nucleotides line up with TRBD1. CDR1 and CDR2 (germline): SGHRS, YFSETQ. This CDR3 comprises 15 residues. Trimming took 0 bases from V and 2 from J; bases not matched to a gene: 2.

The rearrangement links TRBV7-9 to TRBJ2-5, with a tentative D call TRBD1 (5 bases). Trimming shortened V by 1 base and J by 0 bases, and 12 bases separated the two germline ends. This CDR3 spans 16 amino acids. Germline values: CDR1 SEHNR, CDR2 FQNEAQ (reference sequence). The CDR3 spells CASSLGGYQYQETQYF. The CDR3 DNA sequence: TGTGCCAGCAGCTTAGGGGGCTACCAGTACCAAGAGACCCAGTACTTC. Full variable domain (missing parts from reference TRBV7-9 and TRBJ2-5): DTGVSQNPRHKITKRGQNVTFRCDPISEHNRLYWYRQTLGQGPEFLTYFQNEAQLEKSRLLSDRFSAERPKGSFSTLEIQRTEQGDSAMYLCASSLGGYQYQETQYFGPGTRLLVL.